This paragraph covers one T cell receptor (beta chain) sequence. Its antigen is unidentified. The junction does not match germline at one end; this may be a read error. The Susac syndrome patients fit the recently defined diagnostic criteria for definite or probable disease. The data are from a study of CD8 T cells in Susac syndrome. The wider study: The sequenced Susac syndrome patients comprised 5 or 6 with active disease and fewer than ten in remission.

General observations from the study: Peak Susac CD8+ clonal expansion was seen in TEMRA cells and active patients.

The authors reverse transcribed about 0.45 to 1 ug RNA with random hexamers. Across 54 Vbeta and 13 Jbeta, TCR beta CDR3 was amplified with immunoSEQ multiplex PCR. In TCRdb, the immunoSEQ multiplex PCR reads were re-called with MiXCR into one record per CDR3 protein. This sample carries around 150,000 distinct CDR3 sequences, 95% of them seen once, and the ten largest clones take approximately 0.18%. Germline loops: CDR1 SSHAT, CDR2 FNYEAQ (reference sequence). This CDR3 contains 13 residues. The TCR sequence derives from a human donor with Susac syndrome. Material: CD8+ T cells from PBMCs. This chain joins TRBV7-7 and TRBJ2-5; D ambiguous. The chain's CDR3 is CASSLSQGETQYF. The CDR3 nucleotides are TGTGCTAGCAGCTTATCCCAAGGAGAGACCCAGTACTTC.